Each of the 32 T cell receptor beta chains below was sequenced from the same sample in a study of response to subunit inactivated influenza vaccine. TCRdb passed the RT-PCR reads through MiXCR, listing each CDR3 protein once. This sample yields some 500,000 distinct CDR3 sequences, of which roughly 13% are seen a single time; roughly 13% belongs to the top ten. The sample consisted of PBMCs from blood, taken roughly 47 days after vaccination. These receptors all come from a man between 50 and 59 years old who received an inactivated influenza vaccine.

This clonotype was counted a few times. The CDR3 DNA reads as TGTGCCAGCAGATTAGGACCCCACAATGAGCAGTTCTTC. This gives the protein CASRLGPHNEQFF. The rearrangement links TRBV6-6 to TRBJ2-1; D unclear. The germline V gene encodes CDR1 MNHNY and CDR2 SVGAGI (reference sequence). The CDR3 extends over 13 amino acids. Trimming left V 6 bases short and J 5 bases short, with 11 bases between.

This clonotype was recorded a few times. The rearrangement links TRBV29-1 to TRBJ1-2; 7 bases match TRBD1. Germline-derived CDR1 and CDR2 are SQVTM and ANQGSEA. V lost 5 bases to trimming and J lost 10 bases; unmatched junction nucleotides: 10. The CDR3 totals 12 residues. CDR3 residues: CSVRQGETHYTF. The DNA of the CDR3 is TGCAGCGTTAGGCAGGGGGAAACCCACTACACCTTC.

This clonotype was picked up a small number of times. The chain uses TRBV24-1 and TRBJ1-5; unclear D gene. Trimming pared 12 bases from V and 1 base from J, leaving 18 bases between. Germline values: CDR1 KGHDR, CDR2 SFDVKD. CDR3 size: 15 residues. CDR3 DNA: TGTGCCGGCCGTCGGCCAAGCTGCAGCAATCAGCCCCAGCATTTT. This encodes CAGRRPSCSNQPQHF.

V is TRBV12-3 or TRBV12-4 and J is TRBJ2-5; D might be TRBD2 (5 bases). The CDR3 runs 12 residues. Trimming stripped 6 bases from V and 3 bases from J, with 8 bases between. The CDR3 region is CASSPGKETQYF. The CDR3 bases are TGTGCCAGCAGCCCCGGGAAAGAGACCCAGTACTTC.

The genes are TRBV7-9 and TRBJ1-2, with 9 bases that match TRBD1. J lost 3 bases, V lost 5 bases, and 4 bases had no gene match. Germline loops: CDR1 SEHNR, CDR2 FQNEAQ (reference sequence). This CDR3 has 14 amino acids. This chain's CDR3 is CASSRRDRDYGYTF. The CDR3 region has the DNA TGTGCCAGCAGCAGACGGGACAGGGACTATGGCTACACCTTC.

The rearrangement joins TRBV12-3 or TRBV12-4 to TRBJ1-2, with TRBD1 as a possible D gene (5 bases). Trimming stripped 6 bases from V and 6 bases from J, with 20 bases between. The CDR3 sequence is 15 residues long. The CDR3, as DNA: TGTGCCAGCAGCCCACTGGCGATCGGGGGAAATGGCTACACCTTC. This sequence encodes CASSPLAIGGNGYTF.

The chain carries TRBV29-1 and TRBJ2-5; D is uncertain. Germline CDR1 and CDR2: SQVTM and ANQGSEA. The length of the CDR3 is 14 residues. V lost 4 bases and J lost 2, with 14 bases in between. This CDR3 is CSVVQIGTQETQYF. The CDR3 DNA sequence: TGCAGCGTTGTGCAGATTGGCACGCAAGAGACCCAGTACTTC.

This clonotype was counted at least ten times. The chain has TRBV5-1 and TRBJ2-5; D gene ambiguous. V was shortened by 0 bases and J by 5 bases, with 8 bases between the two germline ends. Germline V CDR1 and CDR2: SGHRS, YFSETQ. This CDR3 is built from 13 residues. The CDR3 region has the DNA TGCGCCAGCAGCTTGGACAGTCGTGAGACCCAGTACTTC. It translates to CASSLDSRETQYF.

In this sample, this clonotype turned up many times. The chain carries TRBV28 and TRBJ2-7, with D unresolved. The CDR3 runs 11 residues. Germline V gene lookup returns CDR1 MDHEN and CDR2 SYDVKM. Between the trimmed V and J ends, which lost 9 bases and 4 bases, there was a span of 10 bases. CDR3 nucleotide sequence: TGTGCCAGTACTCTGGGGTACGAGCAGTACTTC. This gives the protein CASTLGYEQYF.

The chain couples TRBV5-1 to TRBJ2-7; D may be TRBD1 or TRBD2 (6 bases each). This CDR3 is 14 amino acids long. The V end lost 2 bases, the J end lost 4 bases, and 13 bases lay between the germline ends. The V gene's germline CDR1 is SGHRS and CDR2 YFSETQ. DNA of the CDR3: TGCGCCAGCAGCTTCAACGAGGGGGGTTACGAGCAGTACTTC. Encoded protein: CASSFNEGGYEQYF. Together with reference TRBV5-1 and TRBJ2-7, the CDR3 gives the full variable domain: KAGVTQTPRYLIKTRGQQVTLSCSPISGHRSVSWYQQTPGQGLQFLFEYFSETQRNKGNFPGRFSGRQFSNSRSEMNVSTLELGDSALYLCASSFNEGGYEQYFGPGTRLTVT.

This clonotype has a handful of counts. This chain uses TRBV20-1 with TRBJ2-5; D is perhaps TRBD2 (5 bases). The V and J ends lost 1 base and 1 base respectively, with 7 bases between them. The CDR3 runs 13 residues. Germline V gives CDR1 DFQATT, CDR2 SNEGSKA (reference sequence). CDR3 nucleotide sequence: TGCAGTGCTAGAGCCGGACTCCAAGAGACCCAGTACTTC. It yields the protein CSARAGLQETQYF.

This chain links TRBV12-3 or TRBV12-4 with TRBJ2-7; 10 bases agree with TRBD2. CDR3 length: 17 residues. The junction had 10 bases not matched to a gene; V was cut back by 5 bases and J by 0 bases. CDR3 sequence: CASSPPGLAESSYEQYF. CDR3 in DNA: TGTGCCAGCAGTCCGCCCGGACTAGCGGAAAGCTCCTACGAGCAGTACTTC.

This clonotype came up once. V is TRBV3-1 and J is TRBJ2-2, with D perhaps assigned TRBD1 or TRBD2 (5 bases each). Germline values: CDR1 LGHDT, CDR2 YNNKEL (reference sequence). V dropped 0 bases and J dropped 6 bases, with 11 bases sitting between them. The CDR3 is 15 residues long. The CDR3 reads CASSQELRGAGELFF. DNA of the CDR3: TGTGCCAGCAGCCAAGAACTGAGGGGAGCCGGGGAGCTGTTTTTT.

This clonotype was found once. This chain connects TRBV5-1 to TRBJ2-6; the D is unclear. This CDR3 spans 17 amino acids. Germline CDR1 and CDR2: SGHRS and YFSETQ. Trimming pared 0 bases from V and 2 bases from J, leaving 12 bases between. The CDR3 here is CASSLGSGQAGANVLTF. Written as DNA, the CDR3 is TGCGCCAGCAGCTTGGGCTCGGGTCAGGCTGGGGCCAACGTCCTGACTTTC.

This clonotype showed up many times. The V and J genes are TRBV5-5 and TRBJ2-1; either TRBD1 or TRBD2 may fit D (5 bases each). Germline assignment: CDR1 SGHKS and CDR2 YYEKEE (reference sequence). The V end was cut by 2 bases, the J end by 10 bases, with 16 bases between. This CDR3 region has 14 residues. The CDR3 spells CASSLPGTAEEQFF. CDR3 in DNA: TGTGCCAGCAGCTTACCCGGGACCGCAGAAGAGCAGTTCTTC.

This clonotype has just a few counts. The rearrangement links TRBV7-8 to TRBJ2-1; D may be TRBD2 (7 bases). Deletions cut 3 bases from V and 0 bases from J, with 15 bases between. CDR3 length: 17 residues. Germline V gene lookup returns CDR1 SGHVS and CDR2 FQNEAQ. The CDR3 loop reads CASSFWGGRGSYNEQFF. For the CDR3, the DNA is TGTGCCAGCAGCTTTTGGGGGGGCAGGGGCTCCTACAATGAGCAGTTCTTC.

This clonotype has a count of ten or more. This chain connects TRBV12-3 or TRBV12-4 to TRBJ2-1, with 12 bases that match TRBD2. This CDR3 region has 16 residues. The V and J ends lost 5 bases and 2 bases, in that order; junction bases with no gene match: 4. The CDR3, as DNA: TGTGCCAGCAGTCGTGGACTAGCGGGGACCTACAATGAGCAGTTCTTC. Protein: CASSRGLAGTYNEQFF.

This clonotype appeared a few times. J is TRBJ2-7 and V is TRBV5-1; D unresolved. The V end was cut by 1 base, the J end by 2 bases, with 16 bases between. CDR1 SGHRS and CDR2 YFSETQ come from the germline V gene. The CDR3 has 16 residues. CDR3 in DNA: TGCGCCAGCAGCTTGACGCACAGCCTAAGCACCTACGAGCAGTACTTC. Encoded protein: CASSLTHSLSTYEQYF.

The chain uses TRBV4-1 and TRBJ2-7; D perhaps matches TRBD1 (6 bases). The CDR3 sequence is 14 residues long. The germline gives CDR1 MGHRA, CDR2 YSYEKL. Trimming took 5 bases from V and 9 from J, leaving 20 bases between them. The chain's CDR3 is CASSGRDTSFGQYF. The CDR3 DNA sequence: TGCGCCAGCAGCGGTCGGGACACCTCCTTCGGGCAGTACTTC.

This clonotype showed up many times. This rearrangement joins TRBV28 to TRBJ2-2; 8 bases agree with TRBD2. The CDR3 is 15 amino acids. V lost 6 bases to trimming and J lost 5 bases; unmatched junction nucleotides: 8. Germline values: CDR1 MDHEN, CDR2 SYDVKM. The CDR3 sequence: CASSIAGRTTGELFF. For the CDR3, the DNA is TGTGCCAGCAGCATAGCGGGGCGAACAACCGGGGAGCTGTTTTTT.

This clonotype was observed at least ten times. The chain couples TRBV29-1 to TRBJ2-1, with D uncertain. The CDR3 loop spans 13 amino acids. The germline gives CDR1 SQVTM, CDR2 ANQGSEA. Between the trimmed V and J ends, which lost 2 bases and 13 bases, there was a span of 18 bases. For the CDR3, the DNA is TGCAGCGTTGAAAAAGGGCGGCTATCCCCTCAGTTCTTC. It yields the protein CSVEKGRLSPQFF.

The chain has TRBV7-9 and TRBJ2-1, with TRBD2 as a possible D gene (5 bases). V dropped 5 bases and J dropped 5 bases, with 16 bases sitting between them. The CDR3 spans 15 residues. The germline V gene has CDR1 SEHNR and CDR2 FQNEAQ (reference sequence). The CDR3 bases are TGTGCCAGCAGCCAACCTGGGCTGGGAGACAATGAGCAGTTCTTC. It codes for CASSQPGLGDNEQFF.

This sequence joins TRBV10-3 and TRBJ1-3; D is perhaps TRBD1 (6 bases). Germline loops: CDR1 ENHRY, CDR2 SYGVKD. The CDR3 covers 13 residues. V lost 10 bases and J lost 2, with 12 bases in between. The CDR3 loop reads CATEDRTGNTIYF. As DNA, the CDR3 is TGTGCCACCGAAGACAGGACTGGAAACACCATATATTTT.

The chain couples TRBV7-9 to TRBJ2-7, with 8 bases that match TRBD1. Germline lookup yields CDR1 SEHNR and CDR2 FQNEAQ (reference sequence). J lost 7 bases, V lost 3 bases, and 5 bases had no gene match. The CDR3 is 13 amino acids. The DNA of the CDR3 is TGTGCCAGCAGCTTCGGGACAGGAGGGGAGCAGTACTTC. This sequence encodes CASSFGTGGEQYF.

This clonotype was seen a few times. This chain links TRBV15 with TRBJ2-5; D perhaps matches TRBD1 (5 bases). There are 14 residues in the CDR3. CDR1 LNHNV and CDR2 YYDKDF come from the germline V gene (reference sequence). With 2 bases removed from V and 2 bases from J, the gap between germline ends came to 9 bases. CDR3 in DNA: TGTGCCACCAGCAGACAGGGAACGCAAGAGACCCAGTACTTC. It codes for CATSRQGTQETQYF.

This clonotype was observed a handful of times. The chain couples TRBV7-2 to TRBJ2-1, with 7 bases lining up with TRBD1. The CDR3 loop spans 15 amino acids. Losses at the gene ends were 0 bases for V and 4 bases for J; bases not matched to a gene: 3. CDR1 and CDR2 (germline): SGHTA, FQGNSA. CDR3 sequence: CASSLAGQAYNEQFF. Written as DNA, the CDR3 is TGTGCCAGCAGCTTAGCCGGACAGGCGTACAATGAGCAGTTCTTC.

This clonotype was counted many times. The chain is built from TRBV11-2 and TRBJ2-5, with TRBD2 as a possible D gene (6 bases). Germline V CDR1 and CDR2: SGHAT, FQNNGV. The CDR3 sequence is 13 residues long. The V end was cut by 5 bases, the J end by 5 bases, with 12 bases between. The CDR3: CASSRGLAETQYF. The CDR3 DNA follows: TGTGCCAGCAGCCGAGGGCTAGCGGAGACCCAGTACTTC.

The chain employs TRBV7-9 and TRBJ2-7; 9 bases map to TRBD1. Unmatched junction bases numbered 7, after V lost 5 bases and J lost 5 bases. Germline V gene sequence: CDR1 SEHNR, CDR2 FQNEAQ (reference sequence). CDR3 length: 14 residues. CDR3 protein: CASSGTGGRHEQYF. In nucleotides, the CDR3 is TGTGCCAGCAGCGGTACAGGGGGCAGGCACGAGCAGTACTTC.

Details on this clonotype: The junction does not match germline at one end; this may be a read error. V is TRBV7-6 and J is TRBJ1-1; TRBD1 is a possible D gene (5 bases). The germline gives CDR1 SGHVS, CDR2 FNYEAQ. This CDR3 contains 13 residues. The DNA of the CDR3 is TGTGCCAGCAGCTTAGCCGGCGGGGCCAGGAAGGACTTT. Translation: CASSLAGGARKDF. Based on the CDR3 plus reference TRBV7-6 and TRBJ1-1, the full variable domain is GAGVSQSPRYKVTKRGQDVALRCDPISGHVSLYWYRQALGQGPEFLTYFNYEAQQDKSGLPNDRFSAERPEGSISTLTIQRTEQRDSAMYRCASSLAGGARKDFGQGTRLTVV.

Many counts were recorded for this clonotype. The chain couples TRBV20-1 to TRBJ2-3, with 11 bases matching TRBD1. Per germline, CDR1 DFQATT and CDR2 SNEGSKA (reference sequence). The V segment lost 3 bases and the J segment 3 bases; nucleotides outside the gene matches: 5. This CDR3 is 15 amino acids long. CDR3 in DNA: TGCAGTGCTAGGGGGGACAGGGGGATAACAGATACGCAGTATTTT. It encodes CSARGDRGITDTQYF.

This clonotype was seen a handful of times. The chain is built from TRBV20-1 and TRBJ2-3, with a tentative D call TRBD2 (6 bases). The CDR3 is 14 amino acids. Germline CDR1 is DFQATT and CDR2 is SNEGSKA (reference sequence). Trimming took off 3 bases at V and 0 bases at J, with 10 bases between the two ends. This CDR3 is CSASMAGSTDTQYF. The CDR3 DNA reads as TGCAGTGCTAGTATGGCGGGAAGCACAGATACGCAGTATTTT.

This rearrangement joins TRBV18 to TRBJ2-7; D may match TRBD1 or TRBD2 (5 bases each). The V end was cut by 3 bases, the J end by 4 bases, with 19 bases between. The CDR3 is made up of 16 amino acids. The germline gives CDR1 KGHSH, CDR2 LQKENI. DNA of the CDR3: TGTGCCAGCTCACCCTCTCCCCTCCGGGACGGGTACGAGCAGTACTTC. Its protein is CASSPSPLRDGYEQYF. The full variable domain, with the rest looked up from reference TRBV18 and TRBJ2-7, is NAGVMQNPRHLVRRRGQEARLRCSPMKGHSHVYWYRQLPEEGLKFMVYLQKENIIDESGMPKERFSAEFPKEGPSILRIQQVVRGDSAAYFCASSPSPLRDGYEQYFGPGTRLTVT.